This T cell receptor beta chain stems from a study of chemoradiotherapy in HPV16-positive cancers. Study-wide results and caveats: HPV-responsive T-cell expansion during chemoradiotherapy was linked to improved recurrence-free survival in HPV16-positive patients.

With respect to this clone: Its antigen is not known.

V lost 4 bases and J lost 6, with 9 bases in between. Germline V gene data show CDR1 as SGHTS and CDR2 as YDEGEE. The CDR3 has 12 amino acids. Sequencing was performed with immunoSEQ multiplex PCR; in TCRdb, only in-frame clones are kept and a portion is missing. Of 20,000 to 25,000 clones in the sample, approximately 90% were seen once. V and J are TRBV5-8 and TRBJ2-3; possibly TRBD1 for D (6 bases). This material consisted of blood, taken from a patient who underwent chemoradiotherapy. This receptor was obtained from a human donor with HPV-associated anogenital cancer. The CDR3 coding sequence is TGTGCCAGCAGCCAGGACAGCGATACGCAGTATTTT. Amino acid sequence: CASSQDSDTQYF.